What follows are 18 T cell receptor beta chains derived from one specimen sequenced in a study of T cells in Graves' hyperthyroidism and ophthalmopathy. TCR beta CDR3 regions were amplified from RNA transcripts. With the HTBI primer set, the TCR CDR3 went through a first round of RT-PCR. TCRdb reprocessed the multiplex PCR reads via MiXCR and lists one record per CDR3 protein. The sample records some 700,000 distinct CDR3 sequences, roughly 17% being singletons. The specimen was blood. Source of these receptors: a man over 45 with Graves' hyperthyroidism.

The CDR3, as DNA: TGCAGTGCTGAAAGCGCTAGGCGGGGGATCACAGATACGCAGTATTTT. Translation gives CSAESARRGITDTQYF. The chain combines TRBV20-1 with TRBJ2-3, with 7 bases matching TRBD2. The CDR3 runs 16 residues. Trimming cost V 5 bases and J 2 bases; bases outside gene matches: 13. Germline values: CDR1 DFQATT, CDR2 SNEGSKA (reference sequence).

The chain employs TRBV10-2 and TRBJ2-3; possibly TRBD1 for D (6 bases). Between the trimmed V and J ends, which lost 2 bases and 6 bases, there was a span of 15 bases. CDR1 WSHSY and CDR2 SAAADI come from the germline V gene. This CDR3 region has 15 residues. The CDR3 loop is CASSEGQTTPDTQYF. Here the CDR3 DNA reads TGCGCCAGCAGTGAGGGACAGACTACCCCGGATACGCAGTATTTT.

In this sample, this clonotype turned up a few times. The junction departs from the called germline gene at one end, perhaps through a read error. The chain combines TRBV28 with TRBJ1-3; D perhaps matches TRBD1 (5 bases). This CDR3 contains 15 residues. The germline CDR1 and CDR2 sequences are MDHEN and SYDVKM. DNA of the CDR3: TGTGCCAGCAGTAGTCCCACGGGGCTCGGAAACGCCATATATTTT. This codes for CASSSPTGLGNAIYF.

In this sample, this clonotype turned up many times. The chain links TRBV28 to TRBJ2-3, with no clear D. The CDR3 is made up of 15 amino acids. Trimming cost V 3 bases and J 4 bases, with 14 bases left between them. The germline CDR1 and CDR2 sequences are MDHEN and SYDVKM. For the CDR3, the DNA is TGTGCCAGCAGTTTCCTAAGAAGTACAGCAGATACGCAGTATTTT. Amino acid sequence: CASSFLRSTADTQYF.

The V and J genes are TRBV4-3 and TRBJ2-2; D unclear. The CDR3 consists of 12 residues. V was shortened by 3 bases and J by 7 bases, with 6 bases between the two germline ends. CDR1 is LGHNA, CDR2 YSLEER, per germline. CDR3 sequence (DNA): TGCGCCAGCAGCCATGGAGTCGGGGAGCTGTTTTTT. Amino acids: CASSHGVGELFF.

This clonotype has at least ten counts. V is TRBV3-1 and J is TRBJ1-1, with 7 bases matching TRBD1. J was trimmed by 2 bases and V by 5 bases; bases with no gene match: 8. There are 15 residues in the CDR3. CDR1 is LGHDT and CDR2 is YNNKEL in the germline V gene (reference sequence). The CDR3 spells CASSNTQGINTEAFF. The CDR3 coding sequence is TGTGCCAGCAGCAACACACAGGGGATTAACACTGAAGCTTTCTTT.

This clonotype was counted a few times. The rearrangement joins TRBV28 to TRBJ1-1; maybe TRBD1 (6 bases). Trimming cost V 3 bases and J 7 bases, with 15 bases left between them. The germline V gene encodes CDR1 MDHEN and CDR2 SYDVKM. This CDR3 has 14 amino acids. CDR3 residues: CASSFPGQSREAFF. The CDR3 coding sequence is TGTGCCAGCAGTTTCCCTGGACAGTCGCGTGAAGCTTTCTTT.

This clonotype has only one observation. A single base separates this from a much larger clone, so it may be a read error. V gene TRBV28 combines with J gene TRBJ2-1; D perhaps matches TRBD2 (5 bases). Germline CDR1 is MDHEN and CDR2 is SYDVKM. There are 16 residues in the CDR3. In DNA, the CDR3 is TGTGCCAGCAGTTCCGACTACCCGAGCTCCTACAATGAGCAGCTCTTC. It yields the protein CASSSDYPSSYNEQLF.

The table lists this clonotype with many counts. This rearrangement joins TRBV5-1 to TRBJ2-7; the D is unclear. The CDR3 totals 14 residues. Trimming removed 0 bases from V and 2 bases from J, with 9 bases in between. Germline assignment: CDR1 SGHRS and CDR2 YFSETQ. In nucleotides, the CDR3 is TGCGCCAGCAGCTTGGAGGCTCGAACCTACGAGCAGTACTTC. Amino acid sequence: CASSLEARTYEQYF.

This clonotype was counted only a few times. A junction boundary mismatches the germline segment, possibly from a read error. CDR3 residues: CASSWSGTGSYNEQSF. CDR3 nucleotides: TGTGCCAGCAGTTGGTCCGGGACAGGGTCCTACAATGAGCAGTCCTTC. V and J are TRBV28 and TRBJ2-1, with 9 nucleotides matching TRBD1. The CDR3 is 16 residues long. Per germline, CDR1 MDHEN and CDR2 SYDVKM.

This clonotype was seen at least ten times. The V gene is TRBV28, the J gene TRBJ1-1; D not resolved. Trimming took 5 bases from V and 6 from J, leaving 13 bases between them. This CDR3 is built from 13 residues. CDR1 is MDHEN, CDR2 SYDVKM, per germline. As DNA, the CDR3 is TGTGCCAGCAGTCGGGCGGTACACTCTGAAGCTTTCTTT. Encoded protein: CASSRAVHSEAFF.

There are many counts of this clonotype. The CDR3 here is CASSQVPSGDSYEQYF. The DNA for the CDR3 is TGTGCCAGCAGCCAAGTTCCGAGCGGAGACTCCTACGAGCAGTACTTC. This chain links TRBV3-1 with TRBJ2-7; TRBD2 might be the D (5 bases). This CDR3 is built from 16 residues. Trimming pared 1 base from V and 0 bases from J, leaving 13 bases between. Germline CDR1 is LGHDT and CDR2 is YNNKEL (reference sequence).

This clonotype has a count of ten or more. This chain links TRBV10-2 with TRBJ2-1, with 14 bases fitting TRBD2. Germline-derived CDR1 and CDR2 are WSHSY and SAAADI. CDR3 length: 17 residues. After removal of 6 bases from V and 5 bases from J, the junction contained 9 bases not matched to a gene. CDR3 residues: CASRTGTSGSPHNEQFF. CDR3 bases: TGCGCCAGCAGGACCGGGACTAGCGGGAGCCCCCACAATGAGCAGTTCTTC.

This clonotype has ten or more counts. The V and J genes are TRBV2 and TRBJ2-7, with a possible D match to TRBD1 (6 bases). CDR1 and CDR2 from the germline V gene are SNHLY and FYNNEI. Trimming took off 5 bases at V and 6 bases at J, with 14 bases between the two ends. CDR3 size: 13 residues. Here the CDR3 reads CASSIQGRGEQYF. In nucleotides, the CDR3 is TGTGCCAGCAGTATCCAGGGGAGAGGCGAGCAGTACTTC. The full variable domain, in which reference TRBV2 and TRBJ2-7 provide the parts outside the CDR3, is EPEVTQTPSHQVTQMGQEVILRCVPISNHLYFYWYRQILGQKVEFLVSFYNNEISEKSEIFDDQFSVERPDGSNFTLKIRSTKLEDSAMYFCASSIQGRGEQYFGPGTRLTVT.

This clonotype was detected ten times or more. The chain links TRBV9 to TRBJ2-1; 11 bases are a match to TRBD2. Germline assignment: CDR1 SGDLS and CDR2 YYNGEE. This CDR3 region has 17 residues. V gave up 2 bases and J gave up 4 bases; unmatched junction bases: 8. The CDR3 DNA reads TGTGCCAGCAGCGTGCACATAGCGGGAGGGGATTACAATGAGCAGTTCTTC. Amino acids: CASSVHIAGGDYNEQFF. The full variable domain, in which reference TRBV9 and TRBJ2-1 provide the parts outside the CDR3, is DSGVTQTPKHLITATGQRVTLRCSPRSGDLSVYWYQQSLDQGLQFLIQYYNGEERAKGNILERFSAQQFPDLHSELNLSSLELGDSALYFCASSVHIAGGDYNEQFFGPGTRLTVL.

At least ten counts were recorded for this clonotype. V and J are TRBV27 and TRBJ2-3; D is unresolved. The CDR3 sequence is 13 residues long. The V and J ends lost 3 bases and 4 bases respectively, with 8 bases between them. Per the germline V gene, CDR1 is MNHEY and CDR2 is SMNVEV (reference sequence). CDR3 DNA sequence: TGTGCCAGCAGTTTTTTGGACGCAGATACGCAGTATTTT. Translated, it gives CASSFLDADTQYF.

The V and J genes are TRBV5-5 and TRBJ2-1; 7 positions match TRBD2. Germline V gene lookup returns CDR1 SGHKS and CDR2 YYEKEE (reference sequence). The V and J ends lost 0 bases and 4 bases, in that order; junction bases with no gene match: 7. The CDR3 covers 16 residues. The CDR3 region has the DNA TGTGCCAGCAGCTTGGAGGTTGGGCGGGGGTACAATGAGCAGTTCTTC. Amino acids: CASSLEVGRGYNEQFF.

This clonotype was recorded many times. CDR3 nucleotide sequence: TGTGCCAGCAGCTTAGGTCACAGGGCGAACTATGGCTACACCTTC. Its protein is CASSLGHRANYGYTF. This chain joins TRBV11-2 and TRBJ1-2; possible D gene TRBD1, 6 bases. The germline V and J ends were trimmed by 1 base and 2 bases, with 11 bases remaining between them. CDR1 and CDR2 from the germline V gene are SGHAT and FQNNGV. The CDR3 length is 15 residues.